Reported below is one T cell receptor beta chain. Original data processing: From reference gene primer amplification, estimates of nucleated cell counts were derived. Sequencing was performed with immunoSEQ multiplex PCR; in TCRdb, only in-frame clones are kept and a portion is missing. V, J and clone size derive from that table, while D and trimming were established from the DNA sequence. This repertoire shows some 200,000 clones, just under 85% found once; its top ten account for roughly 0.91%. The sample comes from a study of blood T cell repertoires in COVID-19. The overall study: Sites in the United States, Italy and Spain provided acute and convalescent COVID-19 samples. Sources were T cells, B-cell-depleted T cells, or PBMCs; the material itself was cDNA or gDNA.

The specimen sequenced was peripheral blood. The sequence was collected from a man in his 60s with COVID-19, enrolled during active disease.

CDR3 in amino acids: CASSVENTYEQYF. The DNA of the CDR3 is TGTGCCAGCAGTGTTGAGAATACCTACGAGCAGTACTTC. V usage is TRBV2 and J usage is TRBJ2-7; D gene ambiguous. The CDR3 spans 13 residues. Germline assignment: CDR1 SNHLY and CDR2 FYNNEI. With 4 bases removed from V and 2 bases from J, the gap between germline ends came to 9 bases.